This T cell receptor (beta chain) is drawn from a study of type 1 and type 2 diabetes patients. Study background: Magnetic bead positive selection isolated CD4+ or CD8+ T cells from PBMCs.

This clonotype has only a few counts. Genomic DNA was the PCR template. A primer set of 30 forward and 13 reverse primers amplified the CDR3. TCRdb re-derived calls from the multiplex PCR reads in MiXCR, one entry per CDR3 protein. The repertoire holds more than 250,000 distinct CDR3 sequences, approximately 45% seen once, with about 13% in the top ten. The sequencing sample was made of peripheral blood mononuclear cells (PBMCs). This TCR came from a man younger than 35 with type 2 diabetes.

This chain's CDR3 is CASSQDQARGYEQYF. In DNA form, the CDR3 reads TGTGCCAGCAGCCAAGATCAGGCTAGGGGCTACGAGCAGTACTTC. The J gene is TRBJ2-7, the V gene TRBV14, with TRBD1 as a possible D gene (5 bases). This CDR3 comprises 15 residues. V lost 0 bases, J lost 3 bases, and 12 bases lay in between. Germline CDR1 is SGHDN and CDR2 is FVKESK.